These 15 T cell receptor beta chains were sequenced from one sample in a study of T-cell reconstitution after alpha-beta-depleted transplantation in children. A library of TCRbeta sequences, prepared with unique molecular identifiers, was generated. From the PCR reads, TCRdb called clonotypes with MiXCR, one entry per CDR3 protein. Of about 830,000 distinct CDR3 sequences listed, under 20% are singletons. The material was PBMCs, mostly from graft donor cells, obtained 360 days after TCRalphabeta/CD19-depleted stem cell transplant. These receptors were obtained from a male patient aged 10-17 years who had a stem cell transplant for acute lymphoblastic leukemia, so the T cells may come from the graft donor.

V gene TRBV11-2 combines with J gene TRBJ2-7, with TRBD1 identical over 11 bases. Germline V gives CDR1 SGHAT, CDR2 FQNNGV. Trimming at V came to 3 bases and at J to 3 bases, leaving 16 bases not matched to a gene. The CDR3 has 19 residues. The CDR3 loop reads CASSFGTLAVGQGVYEQYF. CDR3 nucleotide sequence: TGTGCCAGCAGCTTTGGGACCTTGGCCGTGGGACAGGGGGTCTACGAGCAGTACTTC.

The chain recombines TRBV7-9 with TRBJ2-3, with TRBD2 matching over 12 bases. With 11 bases clipped from V and 4 bases from J, the junction kept 4 bases outside the gene matches. This CDR3 is 13 amino acids long. Germline V gene sequence: CDR1 SEHNR, CDR2 FQNEAQ (reference sequence). This CDR3 is CAVSSGRADTQYF. The CDR3 region has the DNA TGTGCCGTATCTAGCGGGAGGGCAGATACGCAGTATTTT.

V and J are TRBV20-1 and TRBJ1-5; the D gene is possibly TRBD1 (6 bases). V was trimmed by 5 bases and J by 0 bases, leaving 11 bases between them. Germline loops: CDR1 DFQATT, CDR2 SNEGSKA (reference sequence). The CDR3 sequence is 14 residues long. Here the CDR3 reads CSAYTGHSNQPQHF. DNA of the CDR3: TGCAGTGCTTATACAGGGCATAGCAATCAGCCCCAGCATTTT.

V gene TRBV4-1 combines with J gene TRBJ2-7; TRBD1 might be the D (5 bases). This CDR3 region has 15 residues. V lost 1 base and J lost 6, with 16 bases in between. Germline V CDR1 and CDR2: MGHRA, YSYEKL. CDR3 sequence reads: CASSQGALRRGEQYF. CDR3 DNA sequence: TGCGCCAGCAGCCAAGGGGCTTTGAGAAGGGGCGAGCAGTACTTC.

This clonotype occurred a few times. This chain links TRBV10-1 with TRBJ2-1, with a tentative D call TRBD2 (6 bases). The V end lost 0 bases, the J end lost 12 bases, and 15 bases lay between the germline ends. This CDR3 is 14 amino acids long. Looked up from germline, CDR1 is WNHNN and CDR2 is SYGVQD (reference sequence). The CDR3 DNA reads as TGCGCCAGCAGTGAGTCGTCAAGCCGGCGGGGGCAGTTCTTC. As protein: CASSESSSRRGQFF.

This clonotype was observed a handful of times. This chain connects TRBV9 to TRBJ2-5; D remains unclear. Trimming removed 0 bases from V and 4 bases from J, with 16 bases in between. The CDR3 has 16 residues. Germline CDR1 is SGDLS and CDR2 is YYNGEE. The CDR3 here is CASSVGATTWGETQYF. In DNA, the CDR3 is TGTGCCAGCAGCGTAGGGGCGACCACTTGGGGAGAGACCCAGTACTTC.

This clonotype has more than one count but fewer than ten. The chain couples TRBV4-1 to TRBJ2-3, with unresolved D. CDR1 is MGHRA, CDR2 YSYEKL, per germline. This CDR3 has 13 residues. Trimming left V 3 bases short and J 4 bases short, with 8 bases between. The CDR3 sequence: CASSQAYSDTQYF. CDR3 nucleotide sequence: TGCGCCAGCAGCCAGGCGTATTCAGATACGCAGTATTTT.

This chain connects TRBV21-1 to TRBJ1-5; the D call in the table, TRBD1, was not verified against the DNA. TRBV21-1 is an annotated pseudogene. This CDR3 spans 16 amino acids. CDR3: CASSQPTGTRNQPQHF. The CDR3, as DNA: TGTGCCAGCAGCCAGCCGACAGGGACTAGGAATCAGCCCCAGCATTTT.

This clonotype was observed a handful of times. The chain combines TRBV19 with TRBJ2-1; no firm D call. Germline loops: CDR1 LNHDA, CDR2 SQIVND (reference sequence). The ends were cut back, 5 bases at V and 0 bases at J, with 14 bases in the middle. This CDR3 contains 16 residues. The CDR3 region is CASSPSASISYNEQFF. The CDR3 DNA is TGTGCCAGTAGTCCCTCCGCCAGTATCTCCTACAATGAGCAGTTCTTC.

This clonotype was seen a handful of times. The chain carries TRBV5-5 and TRBJ1-4; D unresolved. The CDR3 runs 13 residues. Trimming removed 7 bases from V and 5 bases from J, with 12 bases in between. Germline CDR1 is SGHKS and CDR2 is YYEKEE (reference sequence). As DNA, the CDR3 is TGTGCCAGCCTGGCAGGTGGAAATGAAAAACTGTTTTTT. It yields the protein CASLAGGNEKLFF.

The genes are TRBV4-1 and TRBJ2-7, with D tentatively TRBD1 (6 bases). Germline CDR1 reads MGHRA; CDR2 reads YSYEKL. The CDR3 runs 16 residues. V was trimmed by 0 bases and J by 4 bases, leaving 16 bases between them. In DNA, the CDR3 is TGCGCCAGCAGCCAAGAGGGGTTTAGGACAGTGTACGAGCAGTACTTC. Translated: CASSQEGFRTVYEQYF.

This clonotype came up many times. V gene TRBV29-1 combines with J gene TRBJ2-1, with 8 bases identical to TRBD1. CDR1 is SQVTM and CDR2 is ANQGSEA in the germline V gene. V shed 6 bases and J 4 bases; nucleotides not matched to a gene: 8. CDR3 length equals 14 residues. CDR3 protein: CSVETGERYNEQFF. The CDR3 DNA reads TGCAGCGTCGAGACAGGGGAGCGATACAATGAGCAGTTCTTC.

The chain uses TRBV6-1 and TRBJ2-5; TRBD2 is a possible D gene (5 bases). Per germline, CDR1 MNHNS and CDR2 SASEGT. V gave up 10 bases and J gave up 0 bases, with 15 bases separating them. The CDR3 totals 14 residues. CDR3 residues: CAKERSGYQETQYF. The DNA of the CDR3 is TGTGCCAAAGAGCGAAGCGGCTACCAAGAGACCCAGTACTTC.

This clonotype was seen a handful of times. This chain links TRBV18 with TRBJ1-2; no clear D gene. CDR1 KGHSH and CDR2 LQKENI come from the germline V gene. V shed 3 bases and J shed 8 bases, with 4 bases lying between them. CDR3 length equals 10 residues. In DNA, the CDR3 is TGTGCCAGCTCACCCTCCGGCTACACCTTC. Translated: CASSPSGYTF.

The chain couples TRBV27 to TRBJ2-7, with 10 bases matching TRBD1. The CDR3 sequence is 18 residues long. The germline CDR1 and CDR2 sequences are MNHEY and SMNVEV (reference sequence). After removal of 5 bases from V and 2 bases from J, the junction contained 15 bases not matched to a gene. The CDR3 here is CASSTFLSRTGGAYEQYF. In nucleotides, the CDR3 is TGTGCCAGCAGTACTTTTTTGAGTCGGACAGGGGGTGCCTACGAGCAGTACTTC.